The 9 T cell receptor beta chains reported below all come from one sample, sequenced in a study of blood T cell repertoires in COVID-19. Here immunoSEQ multiplex PCR was the method, and the copy in TCRdb shows in-frame clones only, minus some. In the table there are about 430,000 clones, approximately 90% of which are singletons. The specimen was PBMCs or T cells enriched from blood (not recorded which). Receptors were obtained from a young man who had recovered from COVID-19.

Details on this clone: A clone one base away is much larger, so this may be a read error. The genes are TRBV5-6 and TRBJ2-5; 8 bases are a match to TRBD2. J lost 2 bases, V lost 0 bases, and 0 bases had no gene match. From germline, CDR1 is SGHDT and CDR2 YYEEEE. The CDR3 is 14 amino acids. The CDR3, as DNA: TGTGCCAGCAGCTTGGCGGGAGGGCAAGAGACCCAGTACTTC. It encodes CASSLAGGQETQYF. Supplemented by reference TRBV5-6 and TRBJ2-5, the full variable domain reads DAGVTQSPTHLIKTRGQQVTLRCSPKSGHDTVSWYQQALGQGPQFIFQYYEEEERQRGNFPDRFSGHQFPNYSSELNVNALLLGDSALYLCASSLAGGQETQYFGPGTRLLVL.

This sequence joins TRBV25-1 and TRBJ1-1; D uncertain. CDR1 is MGHDK and CDR2 is SYGVNS in the germline V gene. This CDR3 contains 16 residues. Trimming took 1 base from V and 1 from J, leaving 13 bases between them. In DNA form, the CDR3 reads TGTGCCAGCAGTGAATTCAGCCGTAGAGGGAACACTGAAGCTTTCTTT. It encodes CASSEFSRRGNTEAFF.

This chain links TRBV7-9 with TRBJ2-7; 11 nucleotides agree with TRBD2. Germline lookup yields CDR1 SEHNR and CDR2 FQNEAQ (reference sequence). The ends lost 3 bases at V and 4 bases at J; junction bases unmatched: 11. The CDR3 totals 17 residues. DNA for the CDR3: TGTGCCAGCAGCTTTCAACTTACTAGCGGGAGCCTTTACGAGCAGTACTTC. It yields the protein CASSFQLTSGSLYEQYF.

This clone was seen only a few times. This rearrangement joins TRBV15 to TRBJ1-5; 7 positions match TRBD1. In germline, CDR1 is LNHNV, CDR2 YYDKDF (reference sequence). The CDR3 is made up of 15 amino acids. J gave up 4 bases and V 1 base, and 4 bases lay outside the gene matches. DNA for the CDR3: TGTGCCACCAGCAGAGGGGACAGTTATAATCAGCCCCAGCATTTT. Its translation: CATSRGDSYNQPQHF.

The rearrangement uses TRBV7-2 and TRBJ2-1; D is undetermined. With 10 bases removed from V and 8 bases from J, the gap between germline ends came to 18 bases. The CDR3 length is 13 residues. From germline, CDR1 is SGHTA and CDR2 FQGNSA. The CDR3 DNA reads as TGTGCCACCCCATTACTGGGTAGCCATGAGCAGTTCTTC. Amino acids: CATPLLGSHEQFF.

The J gene is TRBJ2-7, the V gene TRBV7-9; 10 nucleotides match TRBD2. Germline values: CDR1 SEHNR, CDR2 FQNEAQ (reference sequence). V lost 0 bases and J lost 3; bases outside the gene matches: 5. The CDR3 has 16 amino acids. The CDR3 nucleotides are TGTGCCAGCAGCTTAGCGCCTAGCGGGAGCAACTACGAGCAGTACTTC. Translated: CASSLAPSGSNYEQYF.

This clone showed up just once. This chain connects TRBV12-5 to TRBJ1-1; possible D gene TRBD1, 6 bases. In germline, CDR1 is LGHNT, CDR2 FRNRAP. V lost 4 bases and J 6 bases, leaving 12 bases between the germline ends. The CDR3 loop spans 13 amino acids. CDR3 protein: CASGWSGAPEAFF. CDR3 bases: TGTGCTAGTGGTTGGTCAGGGGCTCCTGAAGCTTTCTTT. Full variable domain (remainder filled in from reference TRBV12-5 and TRBJ1-1): DARVTQTPRHKVTEMGQEVTMRCQPILGHNTVFWYRQTMMQGLELLAYFRNRAPLDDSGMPKDRFSAEMPDATLATLKIQPSEPRDSAVYFCASGWSGAPEAFFGQGTRLTVV.

This chain connects TRBV27 to TRBJ2-3; D possibly corresponds to TRBD1 (6 bases). V dropped 6 bases and J dropped 2 bases, with 15 bases sitting between them. The germline CDR1 and CDR2 sequences are MNHEY and SMNVEV (reference sequence). This CDR3 is built from 15 residues. CDR3 sequence reads: CASSNGQLLTDTQYF. CDR3 bases: TGTGCCAGCAGCAACGGACAGCTACTCACAGATACGCAGTATTTT.

CDR3 amino acids: CASSLSDGSYEQYF. CDR3 bases: TGTGCCAGCAGCCTATCTGACGGGTCCTACGAGCAGTACTTC. J is TRBJ2-7 and V is TRBV7-9, with D hard to call. Between the trimmed V and J ends, which lost 5 bases and 1 base, there was a span of 12 bases. Germline loops: CDR1 SEHNR, CDR2 FQNEAQ (reference sequence). This CDR3 comprises 14 residues.